A single sample is the source of the 30 T cell receptor beta chains below, sequenced in a study of CXCR3-negative and CXCR3-positive naive CD8 T cells. 5' RACE with UMI labels generated the TRB cDNA libraries. One entry per CDR3 protein, without DNA, is what TCRdb gives after re-calling the 5' RACE reads. The sample totals approximately 26,000 distinct CDR3 sequences. The material sequenced was naive CXCR3- CD8+ T cells from blood. Subset meaning: CD45RO-CCR7+CD27+CD95- naive CD8+ T cells lacking CXCR3 (TNR3-). These receptors were collected from a human donor in good health. Some clones in this sample may be carry-over from other donors' samples.

This chain links TRBV4-3 with TRBJ2-1; the TCRdb call, TRBD1, lacks DNA for checking. Germline values: CDR1 LGHNA, CDR2 YSLEER. CDR3 length: 15 residues. CDR3 residues: CASSQVSGTYNEQFF.

This rearrangement joins TRBV29-1 to TRBJ2-7; as DNA is missing, the TRBD1 call by TCRdb cannot be tested. Germline V gives CDR1 SQVTM, CDR2 ANQGSEA. The CDR3 spans 11 residues. The CDR3 reads CSVLRGYEQYF.

The V call is TRBV7-3, the J call TRBJ2-1; TCRdb's D call, TRBD2, is unchecked because there is no DNA. From germline, CDR1 is SGHTA and CDR2 FQGTGA. The CDR3 length is 14 residues. CDR3 in amino acids: CASSLTSGANEQFF.

V is TRBV6-4 and J is TRBJ2-3; as DNA is missing, the TRBD2 call by TCRdb cannot be tested. Germline V gene sequence: CDR1 MRHNA, CDR2 SNTAGT. This CDR3 comprises 16 residues. The CDR3 region is CASSDGTSGGADTQYF.

V gene TRBV2 combines with J gene TRBJ2-1; the D call of TRBD1 rests on TCRdb alone, since no DNA is present to check it. The CDR3 contains 15 residues. Looked up from germline, CDR1 is SNHLY and CDR2 is FYNNEI. The CDR3 is CASKVATGDHNEQFF.

The chain links TRBV7-8 to TRBJ1-1; TCRdb calls TRBD1, which cannot be checked without DNA. The CDR3 is made up of 13 amino acids. Germline loops: CDR1 SGHVS, CDR2 FQNEAQ. CDR3 loop: CAGRQGWNTEAFF.

The V call is TRBV28, the J call TRBJ2-1; as DNA is missing, the TRBD2 call by TCRdb cannot be tested. The CDR3 has 15 amino acids. Germline CDR1 MDHEN, CDR2 SYDVKM. The CDR3 reads CASTAGPSSYNEQFF.

The chain uses TRBV28 and TRBJ2-7. The length of the CDR3 is 15 residues. The germline CDR1 and CDR2 sequences are MDHEN and SYDVKM. The CDR3 is CASSLWLDSAYEQYF.

The rearrangement joins TRBV29-1 to TRBJ1-3. The length of the CDR3 is 14 residues. The germline V gene has CDR1 SQVTM and CDR2 ANQGSEA. CDR3 residues: CSVRRTGSGNTIYF.

The chain is built from TRBV11-2 and TRBJ2-7; TCRdb returns TRBD2, unconfirmable since there is no DNA. CDR1 is SGHAT and CDR2 is FQNNGV in the germline V gene. This CDR3 has 13 amino acids. CDR3 residues: CASSLGLAGEQYF.

The J gene is TRBJ2-5, the V gene TRBV20-1; TCRdb's assignment of TRBD1 cannot be checked, as there is no DNA. CDR3 length: 16 residues. Germline V CDR1 and CDR2: DFQATT, SNEGSKA (reference sequence). CDR3 amino acids: CSARDTSGGDQETQYF.

The CDR3 is CASSFDREAFF. The chain couples TRBV5-5 to TRBJ1-1; the D call from TCRdb, TRBD1, cannot be confirmed without DNA. CDR3 length: 11 amino acids. The V gene's germline CDR1 is SGHKS and CDR2 YYEKEE (reference sequence).

The chain uses TRBV28 and TRBJ2-1; the TCRdb call, TRBD2, lacks DNA for checking. This CDR3 comprises 14 residues. Germline V gene sequence: CDR1 MDHEN, CDR2 SYDVKM. The CDR3 spells CASSGLAGAYEQFF.

This clonotype ranks as medium-sized (0.01 to 0.1%) in terms of frequency. The chain joins TRBV7-9 to TRBJ1-5. The V gene's germline CDR1 is SEHNR and CDR2 FQNEAQ (reference sequence). The CDR3 is 13 amino acids. The CDR3 region is CASSSDLDQPQHF.

This chain connects TRBV6-2 or TRBV6-3 to TRBJ2-1; TCRdb's D gene call, TRBD1, goes unchecked for lack of DNA. Germline CDR1 reads MNHEY; CDR2 reads SVGEGT. The CDR3 runs to 14 residues. The CDR3 region is CAICSGQLRDEQFF.

V and J are TRBV6-2 or TRBV6-3 and TRBJ2-1; TCRdb outputs TRBD1, but without DNA this stays unchecked. Germline V gene data show CDR1 as MNHEY and CDR2 as SVGEGT. This CDR3 is built from 14 residues. The chain's CDR3 is CASSLGGTYNEQFF.

Frequency places this clonotype as medium-sized. The V and J genes are TRBV25-1 and TRBJ1-1. The CDR3 extends over 12 amino acids. From germline, CDR1 is MGHDK and CDR2 SYGVNS. The CDR3 sequence: CASKGQNTEAFF. The full variable domain, completed using reference TRBV25-1 and TRBJ1-1, is EADIYQTPRYLVIGTGKKITLECSQTMGHDKMYWYQQDPGMELHLIHYSYGVNSTEKGDLSSESTVSRIRTEHFPLTLESARPSHTSQYLCASKGQNTEAFFGQGTRLTVV.

The CDR3 protein is CSVLDVDTKETQYF. This chain uses TRBV29-1 with TRBJ2-5; TCRdb lists TRBD1, though no DNA is available to test this call. The germline V gene encodes CDR1 SQVTM and CDR2 ANQGSEA. This CDR3 spans 14 amino acids.

The chain employs TRBV25-1 and TRBJ2-3; TCRdb gives TRBD1 as the D gene, but with no DNA this cannot be confirmed. The CDR3 is made up of 16 amino acids. Germline lookup yields CDR1 MGHDK and CDR2 SYGVNS. CDR3 region: CASSGSTGLSTDTQYF. Supplemented by reference TRBV25-1 and TRBJ2-3, the full variable domain reads EADIYQTPRYLVIGTGKKITLECSQTMGHDKMYWYQQDPGMELHLIHYSYGVNSTEKGDLSSESTVSRIRTEHFPLTLESARPSHTSQYLCASSGSTGLSTDTQYFGPGTRLTVL.

The chain couples TRBV7-6 to TRBJ2-1; the D call of TRBD2 rests on TCRdb alone, since no DNA is present to check it. From germline, CDR1 is SGHVS and CDR2 FNYEAQ. The CDR3 spans 15 residues. The chain's CDR3 is CASSRGAGVGNEQFF. The full variable domain, with the rest looked up from reference TRBV7-6 and TRBJ2-1, is GAGVSQSPRYKVTKRGQDVALRCDPISGHVSLYWYRQALGQGPEFLTYFNYEAQQDKSGLPNDRFSAERPEGSISTLTIQRTEQRDSAMYRCASSRGAGVGNEQFFGPGTRLTVL.

The rearrangement joins TRBV20-1 to TRBJ2-7. The germline V gene has CDR1 DFQATT and CDR2 SNEGSKA (reference sequence). There are 15 residues in the CDR3. CDR3 in amino acids: CSASSTQRLSYEQYF.

The CDR3 sequence: CSVIRETGELFF. The chain uses TRBV29-1 and TRBJ2-2; TCRdb lists TRBD1, though no DNA is available to test this call. The CDR3 is made up of 12 amino acids. Germline CDR1 reads SQVTM; CDR2 reads ANQGSEA.

The J gene is TRBJ2-5, the V gene TRBV3-1. This CDR3 has 15 amino acids. CDR1 and CDR2 (germline): LGHDT, YNNKEL (reference sequence). This CDR3 is CASSQDRRTEETQYF.

V is TRBV5-1 and J is TRBJ2-7; TCRdb proposes TRBD1, but this gene call is untestable without DNA. Germline V gives CDR1 SGHRS, CDR2 YFSETQ. This CDR3 spans 17 amino acids. The CDR3: CASSLATGWTPSYEQYF.

J is TRBJ2-3 and V is TRBV3-1; the TCRdb D gene call, TRBD1, has no DNA to confirm it. Germline V gene sequence: CDR1 LGHDT, CDR2 YNNKEL (reference sequence). This CDR3 comprises 14 residues. CDR3: CASSQVRGRDTQYF.

V is TRBV21-1 and J is TRBJ2-6; the TCRdb call, TRBD1, lacks DNA for checking. TRBV21-1 is a pseudogene. CDR3 length equals 16 residues. The CDR3 sequence: CASALDRGSGANVLTF.

CDR3 amino acids: CASSWDRGDAFF. The rearrangement uses TRBV12-3 or TRBV12-4 and TRBJ1-1; without DNA, the TCRdb call of TRBD1 cannot be checked. The CDR3 is 12 residues long.

The chain links TRBV7-8 to TRBJ2-2; TCRdb selects TRBD1, and the lack of DNA leaves this call unchecked. This CDR3 spans 17 amino acids. Germline values: CDR1 SGHVS, CDR2 FQNEAQ. CDR3 protein: CASSLRVDGSPTGELFF.

The V call is TRBV20-1, the J call TRBJ2-3. This CDR3 region has 15 residues. The V gene's germline CDR1 is DFQATT and CDR2 SNEGSKA (reference sequence). This CDR3 reads CSARRLGESTDTQYF.

The chain employs TRBV12-5 and TRBJ2-4. Germline CDR1 is LGHNT and CDR2 is FRNRAP. The CDR3 loop spans 14 amino acids. CDR3 in amino acids: CASGTSGEKNIQYF.